This T cell receptor beta chain was captured by sequencing in a study of cytomegalovirus exposure and HLA in healthy donors. Whole-study findings and limits: HLA alleles showed associations with 15,000 to 20,000 TCR beta sequences in a later analysis, at a 0.05 false discovery rate. Data from an earlier analysis indicated that most TCR beta V segments were productive either about 87% or about 30% of the time. According to the study, 180 or so TCR beta chains were cytomegalovirus-associated.

Vbeta (60) and Jbeta (13) primers were used in the PCR. The table came from immunoSEQ multiplex PCR; TCRdb's copy has only in-frame clones and leaves some out. The data contain approximately 150,000 clones, about 80% of them singletons. This clone was seen just once. Its antigen is currently unknown. Other nucleotide sequences from this sample produce the same CDR3. Germline V gene sequence: CDR1 KGHSH, CDR2 LQKENI. The CDR3 runs to 14 residues. Trimming removed 6 bases from V and 1 base from J; junction bases left unmatched: 5. The clonotype comes from a man younger than 30 in good health and CMV-seronegative. This chain links TRBV18 with TRBJ1-1, with TRBD1 identical over 7 bases. Sequences were obtained from PBMCs. The CDR3 nucleotides read TGTGCCAGCTCGAGGACAGGAGAGAACACTGAAGCTTTCTTT. Its protein is CASSRTGENTEAFF.